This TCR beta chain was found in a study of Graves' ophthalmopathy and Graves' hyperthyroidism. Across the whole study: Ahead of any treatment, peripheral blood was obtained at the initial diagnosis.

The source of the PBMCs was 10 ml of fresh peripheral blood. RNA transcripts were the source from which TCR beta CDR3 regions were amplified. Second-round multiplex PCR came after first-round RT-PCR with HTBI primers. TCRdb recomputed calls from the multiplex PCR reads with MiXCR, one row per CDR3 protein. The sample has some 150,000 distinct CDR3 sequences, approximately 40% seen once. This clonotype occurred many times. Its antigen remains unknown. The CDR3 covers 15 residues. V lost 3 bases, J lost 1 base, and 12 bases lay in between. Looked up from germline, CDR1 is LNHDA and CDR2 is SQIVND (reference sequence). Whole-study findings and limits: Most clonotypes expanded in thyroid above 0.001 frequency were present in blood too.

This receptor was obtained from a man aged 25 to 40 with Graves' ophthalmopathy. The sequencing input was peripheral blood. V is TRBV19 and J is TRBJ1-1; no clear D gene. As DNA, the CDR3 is TGTGCCAGTAGTATCCAAGGAGTTAAGAACACTGAAGCTTTCTTT. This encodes CASSIQGVKNTEAFF.